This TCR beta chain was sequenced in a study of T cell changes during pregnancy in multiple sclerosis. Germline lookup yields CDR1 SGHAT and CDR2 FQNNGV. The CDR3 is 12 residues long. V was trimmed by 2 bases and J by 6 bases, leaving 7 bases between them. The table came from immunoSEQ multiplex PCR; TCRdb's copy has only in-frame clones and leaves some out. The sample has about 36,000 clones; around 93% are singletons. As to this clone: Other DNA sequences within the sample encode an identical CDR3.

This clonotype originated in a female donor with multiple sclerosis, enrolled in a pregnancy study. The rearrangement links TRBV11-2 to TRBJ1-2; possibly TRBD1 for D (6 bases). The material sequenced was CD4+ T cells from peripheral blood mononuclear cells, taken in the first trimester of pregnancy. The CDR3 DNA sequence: TGTGCCAGCAGCTTACAGGGGAATGGCTACACCTTC. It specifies CASSLQGNGYTF.